These 9 T cell receptor beta chains share one sample of origin, sequenced in a study of response to subunit inactivated influenza vaccine. TCRdb ran MiXCR on the RT-PCR reads and lists one entry per CDR3 protein. The data show more than 700,000 distinct CDR3 sequences, with 21% seen just once and about a tenth held by the top ten. The material was PBMCs from blood, obtained around 5 days after vaccination. These receptors were collected from a man aged 50 or older who received an inactivated influenza vaccine.

The chain couples TRBV7-2 to TRBJ2-7, with 8 bases matching TRBD2. The V segment lost 5 bases and the J segment 6 bases; nucleotides outside the gene matches: 9. From germline, CDR1 is SGHTA and CDR2 FQGNSA. CDR3 length: 14 amino acids. CDR3 in DNA: TGTGCCAGCAGCGGGACTAGTTTGTTAGGCGAGCAGTACTTC. Protein product: CASSGTSLLGEQYF.

This clonotype showed up just a few times. The J gene is TRBJ1-2, the V gene TRBV4-2; D may be TRBD1 (5 bases). CDR1 is LGHNA, CDR2 YNFKEQ, per germline. Trimming took off 0 bases at V and 2 bases at J, with 13 bases between the two ends. There are 16 residues in the CDR3. The CDR3 bases are TGTGCCAGCAGCCAAGAGAAATTTGGACAAAACTATGGCTACACCTTC. Its translation: CASSQEKFGQNYGYTF.

The chain uses TRBV20-1 and TRBJ2-4, with 10 bases lining up with TRBD1. Germline CDR1 and CDR2: DFQATT and SNEGSKA (reference sequence). With 6 bases clipped from V and 7 bases from J, the junction kept 6 bases outside the gene matches. This CDR3 spans 13 amino acids. The CDR3 bases are TGCAGTGCCCGGACAGGGGGTCGGAACATTCAGTACTTC. Translated, it gives CSARTGGRNIQYF.

V is TRBV10-3 and J is TRBJ1-5; D is possibly TRBD1 (5 bases). Germline V gives CDR1 ENHRY, CDR2 SYGVKD. V dropped 5 bases and J dropped 4 bases, with 18 bases sitting between them. The CDR3 is 16 amino acids. The CDR3 is CAISHKPGTGNQPQHF. The CDR3 DNA reads TGTGCCATCAGTCACAAACCGGGGACGGGAAATCAGCCCCAGCATTTT.

This clonotype was detected a few times. The genes are TRBV4-3 and TRBJ2-6; weak D call: TRBD2 (6 bases). Between the trimmed V and J ends, which lost 4 bases and 1 base, there was a span of 11 bases. The CDR3 is made up of 16 amino acids. Germline CDR1 reads LGHNA; CDR2 reads YSLEER. CDR3 nucleotides: TGCGCCAGCAGCCGAGAGGGAGGATCTGGGGCCAACGTCCTGACTTTC. The encoded protein is CASSREGGSGANVLTF.

This chain uses TRBV10-1 with TRBJ2-6, with unresolved D. CDR1 is WNHNN, CDR2 SYGVQD, per germline (reference sequence). V shed 3 bases and J shed 0 bases, with 6 bases lying between them. This CDR3 is 15 amino acids long. The CDR3 DNA reads TGCGCCAGCAGTGACTCGAGCTCTGGGGCCAACGTCCTGACTTTC. Protein sequence: CASSDSSSGANVLTF.

Many counts were recorded for this clonotype. One end of the junction does not line up with germline, which may come from a read error. The gene calls are TRBV3-1 and TRBJ2-7, with D perhaps given as TRBD1 or TRBD2 (5 bases each). This CDR3 comprises 14 residues. The germline gives CDR1 LGHDT, CDR2 YNNKEL (reference sequence). The CDR3, as DNA: TGTGCAAGCAGCGCCCGGGACGGCTTTTACGAGCAGTACTTC. It specifies CASSARDGFYEQYF.

The chain is built from TRBV6-1 and TRBJ1-1; D might be TRBD1 (5 bases). V was clipped by 7 bases and J by 0 bases, with 18 bases between them. The CDR3 consists of 16 residues. In germline, CDR1 is MNHNS, CDR2 SASEGT. Written as DNA, the CDR3 is TGTGCCAGCAACCGTTGGCAGGGCCAGTTGAACACTGAAGCTTTCTTT. This encodes CASNRWQGQLNTEAFF.

This clonotype was seen at least ten times. The CDR3 region is CSAREEEAFF. The CDR3 DNA is TGCAGTGCTAGAGAAGAGGAAGCTTTCTTT. The chain recombines TRBV20-1 with TRBJ1-1; unclear D gene. The CDR3 contains 10 residues. Germline values: CDR1 DFQATT, CDR2 SNEGSKA (reference sequence). The germline V and J ends were trimmed by 0 bases and 8 bases, with 4 bases remaining between them.